This paragraph covers one TCR beta chain sequence. This sample was included in a study of blood T cells in healthy people across ages. Germline CDR1 is LGHDT and CDR2 is YNNKEL (reference sequence). V trimming: 5 bases; J trimming: 8 bases; junction bases outside the gene matches: 12. The CDR3 spans 15 residues. The authors ran a second PCR of about 7 to 12 cycles using a sample-barcoded 5' primer and a J-beta primer mix. TCRdb reprocessed the 5' RACE reads via MiXCR and lists one record per CDR3 protein. In the table there are about 1.5 million distinct CDR3 sequences, about 42% of which are singletons.

The J gene is TRBJ2-1, the V gene TRBV3-1; 7 positions agree with TRBD2. The clonotype comes from a woman aged 18-35 years in good health. The source material was blood. CDR3 region: CASSNPTGGDDEQFF. The CDR3 bases are TGTGCCAGCAGCAATCCCACGGGGGGAGACGATGAGCAGTTCTTC.